This TCR beta chain was identified in a study of blood T cell repertoires in COVID-19. Turning to the study itself: Sources were T cells, B-cell-depleted T cells, or PBMCs; the material itself was cDNA or gDNA.

In the authors' workflow: Amplification of reference gene primers was used by the study to estimate nucleated cell counts. The repertoire was sequenced with immunoSEQ multiplex PCR; TCRdb's copy has only in-frame clones and lacks some. V and J calls and clone size come straight from that table; D and trimming were deduced from the DNA. The table lists tens of thousands of clones, approximately 90% of them singletons. This clone appeared a single time. The CDR3 has 13 residues. V was cut by 4 bases and J by 2 bases, with 9 bases left in between. The germline V gene encodes CDR1 MDHEN and CDR2 SYDVKM. This clonotype was sampled from a human donor in a cohort sampled during active COVID-19. The chain couples TRBV28 to TRBJ2-7, with D tentatively TRBD2 (6 bases). The sequenced sample consisted of peripheral blood. The CDR3 nucleotides read TGTGCCAGCAGTTCCGGGAGCCCCTACGAGCAGTACTTC. Translated, it gives CASSSGSPYEQYF.